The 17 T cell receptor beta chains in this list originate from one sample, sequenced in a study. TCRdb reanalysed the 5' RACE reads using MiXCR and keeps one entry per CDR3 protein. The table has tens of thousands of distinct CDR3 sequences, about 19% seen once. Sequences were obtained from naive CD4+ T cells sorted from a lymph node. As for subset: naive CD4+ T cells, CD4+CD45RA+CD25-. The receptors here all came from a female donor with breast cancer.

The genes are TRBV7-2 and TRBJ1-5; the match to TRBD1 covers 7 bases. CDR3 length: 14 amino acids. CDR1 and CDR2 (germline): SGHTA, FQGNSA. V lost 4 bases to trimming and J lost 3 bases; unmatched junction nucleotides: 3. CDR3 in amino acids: CASSWRGPNQPQHF. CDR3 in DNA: TGTGCCAGCAGCTGGAGGGGGCCCAATCAGCCCCAGCATTTT.

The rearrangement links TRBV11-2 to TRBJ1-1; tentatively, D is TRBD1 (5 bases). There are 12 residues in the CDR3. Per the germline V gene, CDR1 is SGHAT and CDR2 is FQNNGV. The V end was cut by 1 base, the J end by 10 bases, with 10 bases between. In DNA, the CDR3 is TGTGCCAGCAGCTTAGTATTGGGGGGAGCTTTCTTT. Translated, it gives CASSLVLGGAFF.

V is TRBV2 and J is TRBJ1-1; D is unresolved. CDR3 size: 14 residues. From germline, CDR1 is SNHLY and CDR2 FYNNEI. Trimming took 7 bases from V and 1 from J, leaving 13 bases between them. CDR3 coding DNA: TGTGCCAGCACCCTAATGAGGGAGAACACTGAAGCTTTCTTT. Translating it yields CASTLMRENTEAFF.

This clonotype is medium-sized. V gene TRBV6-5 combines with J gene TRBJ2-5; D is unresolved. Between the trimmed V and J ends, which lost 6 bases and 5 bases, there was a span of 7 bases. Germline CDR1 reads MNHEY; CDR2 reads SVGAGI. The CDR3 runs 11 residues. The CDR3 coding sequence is TGTGCCAGCAGGGGCGGCGAGACCCAGTACTTC. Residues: CASRGGETQYF.

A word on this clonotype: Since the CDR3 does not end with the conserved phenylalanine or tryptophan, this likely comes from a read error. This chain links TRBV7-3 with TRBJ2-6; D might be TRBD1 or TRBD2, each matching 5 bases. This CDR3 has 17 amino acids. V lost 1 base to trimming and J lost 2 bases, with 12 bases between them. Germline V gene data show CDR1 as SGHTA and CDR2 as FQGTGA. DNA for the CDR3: TGTGCCAGCAGCTTAATAGGGGTCGGGACTGGGGCCAACGTCCTGACTCTC. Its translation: CASSLIGVGTGANVLTL.

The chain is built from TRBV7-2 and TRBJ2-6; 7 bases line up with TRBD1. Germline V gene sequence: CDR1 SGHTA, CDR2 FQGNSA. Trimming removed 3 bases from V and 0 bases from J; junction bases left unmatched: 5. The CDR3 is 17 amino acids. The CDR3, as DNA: TGTGCCAGCAGCTTCGAACAGGGGACCTCTGGGGCCAACGTCCTGACTTTC. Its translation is CASSFEQGTSGANVLTF.

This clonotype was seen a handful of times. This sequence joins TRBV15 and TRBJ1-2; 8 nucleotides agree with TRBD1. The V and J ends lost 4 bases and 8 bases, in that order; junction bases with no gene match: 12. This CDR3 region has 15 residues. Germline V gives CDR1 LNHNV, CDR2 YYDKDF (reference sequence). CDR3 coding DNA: TGTGCCACCAGCACCCAACAGGGGGACAAGAGAGGCTACACCTTC. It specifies CATSTQQGDKRGYTF.

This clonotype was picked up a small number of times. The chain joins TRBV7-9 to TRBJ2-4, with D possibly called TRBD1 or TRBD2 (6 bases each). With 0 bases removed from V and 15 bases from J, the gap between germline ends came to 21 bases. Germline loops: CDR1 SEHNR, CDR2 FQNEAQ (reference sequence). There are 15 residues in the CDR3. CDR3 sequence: CASSLARKGGASPYF. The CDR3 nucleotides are TGTGCCAGCAGCTTAGCGAGGAAGGGGGGCGCTTCTCCGTACTTC.

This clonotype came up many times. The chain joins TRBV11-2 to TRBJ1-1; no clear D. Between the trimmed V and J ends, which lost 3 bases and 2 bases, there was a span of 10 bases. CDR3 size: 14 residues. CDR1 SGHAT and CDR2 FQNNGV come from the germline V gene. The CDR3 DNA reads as TGTGCCAGCAGCTTCAGCTCAATTAACACTGAAGCTTTCTTT. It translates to CASSFSSINTEAFF.

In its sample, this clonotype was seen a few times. For the CDR3, the DNA is TGTGCCAGCAGCTTAGCGTACAGGGCCTACGAGCAGTACTTC. Protein: CASSLAYRAYEQYF. The rearrangement joins TRBV7-9 to TRBJ2-7; the D gene is possibly TRBD1 (6 bases). Trimming took 0 bases from V and 2 from J, leaving 8 bases between them. Germline V gives CDR1 SEHNR, CDR2 FQNEAQ (reference sequence). The CDR3 is 14 residues long.

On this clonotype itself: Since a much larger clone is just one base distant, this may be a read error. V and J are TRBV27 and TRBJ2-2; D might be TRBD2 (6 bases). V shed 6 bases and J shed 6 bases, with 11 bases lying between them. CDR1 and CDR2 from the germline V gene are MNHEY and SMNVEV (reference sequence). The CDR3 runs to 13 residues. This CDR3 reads CASRNGGSGELFF. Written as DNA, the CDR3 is TGTGCCAGCAGGAACGGGGGTTCCGGGGAGCTGTTTTTT.

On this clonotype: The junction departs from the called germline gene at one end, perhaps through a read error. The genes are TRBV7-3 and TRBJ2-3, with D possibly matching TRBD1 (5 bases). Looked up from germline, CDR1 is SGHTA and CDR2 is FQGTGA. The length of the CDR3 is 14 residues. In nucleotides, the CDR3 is TGTGTCAGCAGCTACTTGGGGCGTAAAGATACGCAGTATTTT. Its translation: CVSSYLGRKDTQYF.

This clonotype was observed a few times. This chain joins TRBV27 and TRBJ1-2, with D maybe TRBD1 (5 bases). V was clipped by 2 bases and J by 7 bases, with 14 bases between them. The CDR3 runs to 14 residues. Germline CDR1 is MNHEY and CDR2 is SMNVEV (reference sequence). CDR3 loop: CASSLQAGQAGYTF. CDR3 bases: TGTGCCAGCAGTTTACAAGCAGGGCAAGCTGGCTACACCTTC.

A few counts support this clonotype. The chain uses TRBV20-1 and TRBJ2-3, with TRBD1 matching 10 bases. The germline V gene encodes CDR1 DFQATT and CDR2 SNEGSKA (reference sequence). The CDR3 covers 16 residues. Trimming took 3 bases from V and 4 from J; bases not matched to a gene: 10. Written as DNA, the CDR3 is TGCAGTGCTAGCTTGACCGGGACAGGGGTTGCAGATACGCAGTATTTT. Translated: CSASLTGTGVADTQYF.

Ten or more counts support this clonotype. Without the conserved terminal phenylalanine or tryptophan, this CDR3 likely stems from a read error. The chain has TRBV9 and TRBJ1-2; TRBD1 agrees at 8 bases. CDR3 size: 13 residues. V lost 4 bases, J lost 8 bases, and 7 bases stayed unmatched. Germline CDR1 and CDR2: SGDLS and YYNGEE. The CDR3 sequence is CASSPQGAGGYTL. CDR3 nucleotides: TGTGCCAGCAGCCCCCAGGGGGCAGGGGGCTACACCCTC.

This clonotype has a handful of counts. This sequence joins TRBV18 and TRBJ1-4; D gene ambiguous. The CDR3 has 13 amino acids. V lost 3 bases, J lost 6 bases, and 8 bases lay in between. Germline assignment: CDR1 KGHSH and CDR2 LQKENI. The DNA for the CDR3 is TGTGCCAGCTCACCTCGTGGGGATGAAAAACTGTTTTTT. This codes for CASSPRGDEKLFF. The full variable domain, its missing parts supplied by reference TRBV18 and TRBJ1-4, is NAGVMQNPRHLVRRRGQEARLRCSPMKGHSHVYWYRQLPEEGLKFMVYLQKENIIDESGMPKERFSAEFPKEGPSILRIQQVVRGDSAAYFCASSPRGDEKLFFGSGTQLSVL.

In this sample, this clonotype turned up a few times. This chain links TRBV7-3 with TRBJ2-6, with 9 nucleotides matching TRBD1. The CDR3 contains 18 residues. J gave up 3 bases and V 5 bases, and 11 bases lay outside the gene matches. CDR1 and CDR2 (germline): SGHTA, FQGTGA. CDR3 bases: TGTGCCAGCAGCCCCCTCCCGGGACAGGGATTTGGGGCCAACGTCCTGACTTTC. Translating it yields CASSPLPGQGFGANVLTF.